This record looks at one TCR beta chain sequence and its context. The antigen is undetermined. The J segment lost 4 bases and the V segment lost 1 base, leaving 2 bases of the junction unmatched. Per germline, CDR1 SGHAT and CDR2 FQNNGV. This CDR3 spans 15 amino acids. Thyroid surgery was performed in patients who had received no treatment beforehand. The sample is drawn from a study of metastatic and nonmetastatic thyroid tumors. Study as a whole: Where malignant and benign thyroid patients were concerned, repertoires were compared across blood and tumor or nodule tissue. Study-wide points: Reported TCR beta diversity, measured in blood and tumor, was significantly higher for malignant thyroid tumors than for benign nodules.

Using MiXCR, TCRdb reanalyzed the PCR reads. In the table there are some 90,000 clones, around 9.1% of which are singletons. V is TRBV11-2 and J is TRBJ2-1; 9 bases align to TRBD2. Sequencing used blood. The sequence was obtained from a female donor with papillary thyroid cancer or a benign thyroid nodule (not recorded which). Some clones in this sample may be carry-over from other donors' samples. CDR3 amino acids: CASSLGTSVYNEQFF. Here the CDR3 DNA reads TGTGCCAGCAGCTTAGGGACTAGCGTTTACAATGAGCAGTTCTTC.